These T cell receptor beta chains were read from a single sample in a study of control samples from healthy donors and cancer patients. The data were produced by immunoSEQ multiplex PCR, yet TCRdb's version contains in-frame clones alone and is incomplete. The sample yields about 170,000 clones, roughly 90% seen once. The specimen sequenced was blood. The source of these receptors is a man aged 25 to 45 in good health. CDR3s include the opening cysteine and the closing phenylalanine or tryptophan. The D gene is left open where the match is weak. Clone size appears in some rows only: once, few, many, or a class for an expanded clone.

.,15,TRBV28,.,TRBJ2-3,TGTGCCAGCAGTCCCACTTCGGGGGGCACAGATACGCAGTATTTT,CASSPTSGGTDTQYF
.,12,TRBV4-2,.,TRBJ2-7,TGTGCCAGCAAAGGTCCTTCCTACGAGCAGTACTTC,CASKGPSYEQYF
TRBD2,16,TRBV18,many,TRBJ2-2,TGTGCCAGCTCACCCACCGGGACTAGAGGCACCGGGGAGCTGTTTTTT,CASSPTGTRGTGELFF
TRBD1,14,TRBV28,.,TRBJ1-2,TGTGCCAGCAGTTTCCGGCCAGGGGGCCATGGCTACACCTTC,CASSFRPGGHGYTF
.,14,TRBV5-8,.,TRBJ1-3,TGTGCCAGCAGACGGAAGGGTGCTGGAAACACCATATATTTT,CASRRKGAGNTIYF
TRBD2,18,TRBV18,.,TRBJ2-1,TGTGCCAGCTCACCGAGTTCTAGCGGGATAAGCTCCTACAATGAGCAGTTCTTC,CASSPSSSGISSYNEQFF
.,16,TRBV11-1,.,TRBJ2-2,TGTGCCAGCAGCTTTAGCCCCCAACCTAACACCGGGGAGCTGTTTTTT,CASSFSPQPNTGELFF
TRBD1,15,TRBV27,.,TRBJ1-1,TGTGCCAGCAGTTTCCGGACAGGGGGGAACACTGAAGCTTTCTTT,CASSFRTGGNTEAFF
TRBD1,16,TRBV19,.,TRBJ1-1,TGTGCCAGTAGTATAGGTAGGACAGGGGCATTCACTGAAGCTTTCTTT,CASSIGRTGAFTEAFF
TRBD2,16,TRBV20-1,.,TRBJ2-1,TGCAGTGCTAGTAGGGCTTCAGCGGGAGATTTCGGTGAGCAGTTCTTC,CSASRASAGDFGEQFF
.,12,TRBV6-5,.,TRBJ1-5,TGTGCCAGCAGAACAAGCAATCAGCCCCAGCATTTT,CASRTSNQPQHF
.,16,TRBV9,.,TRBJ1-3,TGTGCCAGCAGCTCTGGGGCAGGGTCCTCTGGAAACACCATATATTTT,CASSSGAGSSGNTIYF
.,15,TRBV18,.,TRBJ2-7,TGTGCCAGCTCACCACCGAATAAGGGGTTTTACGAGCAGTACTTC,CASSPPNKGFYEQYF
.,12,TRBV19,once,TRBJ1-5,TGTGCCACTCGGATGGGGAATCAGCCCCAGCATTTT,CATRMGNQPQHF
.,10,TRBV20-1,.,TRBJ1-4,TGCAGTGTCCCTAGGGAGAAACTGTTTTTT,CSVPREKLFF
.,13,TRBV20-1,few,TRBJ1-2,TGCAGTGCTAGTCATCCGGGGATCTATGGCTACACCTTC,CSASHPGIYGYTF
TRBD2,15,TRBV19,once,TRBJ2-3,TGTGCCAGTAGTATAGGGGGGGGGAGCACAGATACGCAGTATTTT,CASSIGGGSTDTQYF
TRBD2,18,TRBV24-1,.,TRBJ2-1,TGTGCCACCAGTGATGCGGTAGCGGGAGCCCTCTCCTACAATGAGCAGTTCTTC,CATSDAVAGALSYNEQFF
TRBD1,14,TRBV5-1,once,TRBJ1-1,TGCGCCAGCAGGGGTGGACAGGGGAACACTGAAGCTTTCTTT,CASRGGQGNTEAFF
.,15,TRBV4-1,.,TRBJ2-7,TGCGCCAGCAGTCGGGGGGGACAGGTTTTGCACGAGCAGTACTTC,CASSRGGQVLHEQYF
.,14,TRBV3-1/TRBV3-2,.,TRBJ2-5,TGTGCCAGCAGCCAGGCCGGGACGAAAGAGACCCAGTACTTC,CASSQAGTKETQYF
.,12,TRBV12-3/TRBV12-4,.,TRBJ1-2,TGTGCCAGCAGTCCCGACTCGACACGCTACACCTTC,CASSPDSTRYTF
TRBD2,14,TRBV2,.,TRBJ2-1,TGTGCCAGCCCTCGGACTAGCGGCTACAATGAGCAGTTCTTC,CASPRTSGYNEQFF
TRBD1,16,TRBV19,few,TRBJ2-7,TGTGCCAGTAGTAGTTGGGGGACAGGATACTCCTACGAGCAGTACTTC,CASSSWGTGYSYEQYF
.,12,TRBV2,once,TRBJ2-7,TGTGCCAGCATGAGGGTACCCTACGAGCAGTACTTC,CASMRVPYEQYF
.,13,TRBV27,once,TRBJ2-5,TGTGCCAGCAGTCCGACGTACCAAGAGACCCAGTACTTC,CASSPTYQETQYF
.,13,TRBV9,.,TRBJ2-2,TGTGCCAGCAGCGTAGCGGTCACCGGGGAGCTGTTTTTT,CASSVAVTGELFF
.,16,TRBV11-3,.,TRBJ1-2,TGTGCCAGCAGCAAAACCCCAGGGAGCGCCATGGATGGCTACACCTTC,CASSKTPGSAMDGYTF
.,18,TRBV6-2/TRBV6-3,.,TRBJ2-1,TGTGCCAGCAGTTACTCCCGCGAGCGTCTCCTTTTGTCAGATGAGCAGTTCTTC,CASSYSRERLLLSDEQFF
.,12,TRBV28,.,TRBJ1-5,TGTGCCAGCAGTACACATGGGCAGCCCCAGCATTTT,CASSTHGQPQHF
TRBD1,15,TRBV7-9,.,TRBJ2-2,TGTGCCAGCAGCAAGGGACAGACGAACACCGGGGAGCTGTTTTTT,CASSKGQTNTGELFF
.,16,TRBV4-1,few,TRBJ2-7,TGCGCCAGCAGCCAAGTTAAGGGACCTAGGGAGTACGAGCAGTACTTC,CASSQVKGPREYEQYF
.,12,TRBV28,.,TRBJ1-1,TGTGCCAGCAGTTCACAGGTGACTGAAGCTTTCTTT,CASSSQVTEAFF
.,15,TRBV7-2,.,TRBJ1-5,TGTGCCAGCAGCTTAGGTATAGGTAGCAATCAGCCCCAGCATTTT,CASSLGIGSNQPQHF
.,15,TRBV19,.,TRBJ1-6,TGTGCCAGTAGTATGGTCCCGTCCGATAATTCACCCCTCCACTTT,CASSMVPSDNSPLHF
TRBD1,17,TRBV10-3,once,TRBJ2-3,TGTGCCCCAGACAGGGGATACCCTGCAGAGTCCACAGATACGCAGTATTTT,CAPDRGYPAESTDTQYF
TRBD1,16,TRBV27,once,TRBJ1-1,TGTGCCAGCAGTTTAGGGAGGGGGCAACTGAACACTGAAGCTTTCTTT,CASSLGRGQLNTEAFF
.,16,TRBV4-3,.,TRBJ1-6,TGCGCCAGCAGCCAAGATATGGGGAACTATAATTCACCCCTCCACTTT,CASSQDMGNYNSPLHF
.,17,TRBV4-2,.,TRBJ1-5,TGTGCCAGCAGCCAAGATAGTCAGGGTTGGGGCAATCAGCCCCAGCATTTT,CASSQDSQGWGNQPQHF
.,15,TRBV7-2,.,TRBJ2-1,TGTGCCAGCAGCCGCGGGCAGAGCTCCTACAATGAGCAGTTCTTC,CASSRGQSSYNEQFF
.,17,TRBV11-2,.,TRBJ1-3,TGTGCCAGCAGCTTAACAGGGCACAGGATTTCTGGAAACACCATATATTTT,CASSLTGHRISGNTIYF
.,14,TRBV3-1/TRBV3-2,.,TRBJ1-2,TGTGCCAGCAGCCAAGATCGGGGGGGCCGTGGCTACACCTTC,CASSQDRGGRGYTF
TRBD2,16,TRBV7-9,.,TRBJ2-1,TGTGCCAGCAGCCCCCTGGGACTAGCCTTGTACAATGAGCAGTTCTTC,CASSPLGLALYNEQFF
TRBD1,15,TRBV2,few,TRBJ2-7,TGTGCCAGCAGTGGAAGGACAGGGGGCTCCTACGAGCAGTACTTC,CASSGRTGGSYEQYF
TRBD1,16,TRBV28,.,TRBJ1-5,TGTGCCAGCAGTCCCCCAGGGACAGATAGCAATCAGCCCCAGCATTTT,CASSPPGTDSNQPQHF
.,11,TRBV10-3,once,TRBJ1-6,TGTGCCATCAGAGGGAATTCACCCCTCCACTTT,CAIRGNSPLHF
.,15,TRBV3-1/TRBV3-2,.,TRBJ2-5,TGTGCCAGCAGCCAAGTCTCGGGGGCCCAAGAGACCCAGTACTTC,CASSQVSGAQETQYF
.,13,TRBV5-1,.,TRBJ2-5,TGCGCCAGCAGCCCCTGGCCCGGAGAGACCCAGTACTTC,CASSPWPGETQYF
.,14,TRBV29-1,.,TRBJ2-5,TGCAGCGTTCGAGGCGGACTACGGTCGGAGACCCAGTACTTC,CSVRGGLRSETQYF
.,15,TRBV7-3,few,TRBJ1-3,TGTGCCAGCAGCTTACAGGGGAGCTCTGGAAACACCATATATTTT,CASSLQGSSGNTIYF
.,15,TRBV19,.,TRBJ2-2,TGTGCCAGTAGTATGGTAGCGGCTAACACCGGGGAGCTGTTTTTT,CASSMVAANTGELFF
TRBD1,15,TRBV6-5,once,TRBJ1-1,TGTGCCAGCAGCCGGGACAGGGGAATGAACACTGAAGCTTTCTTT,CASSRDRGMNTEAFF
TRBD1,15,TRBV25-1,.,TRBJ2-5,TGTGCCAGCAGTGCCGGGACAGGGAAATCGGAGACCCAGTACTTC,CASSAGTGKSETQYF